This TCR beta chain was identified during a study of shared clonotypes between healthy human individuals. On the study more broadly: Each donor had three CD4 naive, three CD4 memory, two CD8 naive and one CD8 memory plate.

Using immunoSEQ multiplex PCR, the repertoire was profiled, and TCRdb retains in-frame clones only, with some absent. The sample records fewer than 850,000 clones, around 72% being singletons. Details on this clone: The sample carries other DNA sequences with the same CDR3.

V was clipped by 5 bases and J by 2 bases, with 9 bases between them. The CDR3 contains 13 residues. Per the germline V gene, CDR1 is SGHNT and CDR2 is YENEEA. Only Caucasian adults living in Nashville, Tennessee served as donors. The sequence derives from a woman aged 30 to 39 in good health. The source material was memory CD4+ T cells sorted from blood. Subset described: CD45RA-negative fraction. This chain links TRBV11-3 with TRBJ2-5; D not certain. The CDR3 region has the DNA TGTGCCAGCAGCCTGGGTCAGCAAGAGACCCAGTACTTC. This codes for CASSLGQQETQYF.